The rows below give T cell receptor beta chains drawn from one sample of a study of cytomegalovirus exposure and HLA in healthy donors. Here immunoSEQ multiplex PCR was the method, and the copy in TCRdb shows in-frame clones only, minus some. This sample carries 150,000 to 180,000 clones, around 82% of them seen once, and the ten largest clones take approximately 6.3%. Sample: PBMCs. Receptors were obtained from a woman aged 45 to 65 in good health and CMV-seropositive. Each CDR3 is given with its conserved first and last residue. The D gene is left open where the match is weak. The size entry is marked missing in some rows and otherwise reads once, few, many or a size class.

V gene,J gene,CDR3 length,D gene,clone size,CDR3 DNA,CDR3 protein
TRBV7-2,TRBJ2-6,18,TRBD2,once,TGTGCCAGCAGCTCACGGTTAGCGGGGGGAGGTGGGGCCAACGTCCTGACTTTC,CASSSRLAGGGGANVLTF
TRBV5-6,TRBJ2-2,16,-,-,TGTGCCAGCACCTCACCGGGACTCTCGAACACCGGGGAGCTGTTTTTT,CASTSPGLSNTGELFF
TRBV18,TRBJ1-2,16,TRBD1,-,TGTGTCAGCTCACCACCTGGACAGGGTAGTATCTATGGCTACACCTTC,CVSSPPGQGSIYGYTF
TRBV5-1,TRBJ2-7,13,-,-,TGCGCCAGCAGCTTCGACAGCCCCTACGAGCAGTACTTC,CASSFDSPYEQYF
TRBV10-1,TRBJ2-3,14,-,few,TGCGCCAGCAGTGAAGGGGGAGGCACAGATACGCAGTATTTT,CASSEGGGTDTQYF
TRBV29-1,TRBJ2-2,12,-,-,TGCAGCGTCCAAAGGGGCACCGGGGAGCTGTTTTTT,CSVQRGTGELFF
TRBV21-1,TRBJ2-7,15,-,-,TGTGCCAGCAGCAAATATTGGGGACAGGGGTACGAGCAGTACTTC,CASSKYWGQGYEQYF
TRBV6-6,TRBJ2-3,14,TRBD2,-,TGTGCCAGCGGCCTCACTAGCGGCACAGATACGCAGTATTTT,CASGLTSGTDTQYF
TRBV7-9,TRBJ2-7,15,TRBD1,few,TGTGCCAGCAGCTACCGGGACAGGGGGAAGTACGAGCAGTACTTC,CASSYRDRGKYEQYF
TRBV6-5,TRBJ1-6,14,TRBD1,-,TGTGCCAGCAGTCCGGGACAGGGCACTTCACCCCTCCACTTT,CASSPGQGTSPLHF
TRBV2,TRBJ2-3,14,-,-,TGTGCCAGCAGTGATAGGGGGAGCACAGATACGCAGTATTTT,CASSDRGSTDTQYF
TRBV7-6,TRBJ1-3,15,-,-,TGTGCCAGCAGCCTCCGCGGCTTCTCTGGAAACACCATATATTTT,CASSLRGFSGNTIYF
TRBV6-5,TRBJ2-1,11,-,-,TGTGCCAGCAGTTACCTATATGAGCAGTTCTTC,CASSYLYEQFF
TRBV7-8,TRBJ2-2,15,-,-,TGTGCCAGCAGTTCGCGACCGGGTGGGACCGGGGAGCTGTTTTTT,CASSSRPGGTGELFF
TRBV7-9,TRBJ2-6,15,TRBD1,-,TGTGCCAGCAGCACGACAGGGACCGGGGCCAACGTCCTGACTTTC,CASSTTGTGANVLTF
TRBV15,TRBJ2-3,20,TRBD2,-,TGTGCCACCAGCAGAGATTTGGGAACTAGCGGGGGGAAGGAGGCAGATACGCAGTATTTT,CATSRDLGTSGGKEADTQYF
TRBV4-3,TRBJ1-5,15,-,-,TGCGCCAGCAGCCAAGGACACTCCACTAATCAGCCCCAGCATTTT,CASSQGHSTNQPQHF
TRBV6-5,TRBJ2-7,14,-,-,TGTGCCAGCAGTTACTCCCAGGGGTCGTACGAGCAGTACTTC,CASSYSQGSYEQYF
TRBV27,TRBJ1-5,13,-,-,TGTGCCAGCAGTTTGACAGTTAATCAGCCCCAGCATTTT,CASSLTVNQPQHF
TRBV9,TRBJ2-1,13,-,-,TGTGCCAGCAGCGTAGGCGTACCCAATGAGCAGTTCTTC,CASSVGVPNEQFF
TRBV18,TRBJ1-1,13,-,few,TGTGCCAGCTCACGGGCAGAGAACACTGAAGCTTTCTTT,CASSRAENTEAFF